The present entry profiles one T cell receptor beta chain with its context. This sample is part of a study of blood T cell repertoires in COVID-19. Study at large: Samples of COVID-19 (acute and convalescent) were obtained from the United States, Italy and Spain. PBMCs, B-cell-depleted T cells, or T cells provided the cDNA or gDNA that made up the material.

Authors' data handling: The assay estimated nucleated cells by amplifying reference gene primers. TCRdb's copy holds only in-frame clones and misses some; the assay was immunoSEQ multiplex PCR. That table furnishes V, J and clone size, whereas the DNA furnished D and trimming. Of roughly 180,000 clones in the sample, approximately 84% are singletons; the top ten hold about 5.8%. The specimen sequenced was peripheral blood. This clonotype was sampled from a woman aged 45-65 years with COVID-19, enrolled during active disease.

The CDR3 is CASSPSQGAPTGELFF. CDR3 DNA sequence: TGTGCCAGTAGTCCTTCCCAGGGGGCGCCCACCGGGGAGCTGTTTTTT. V is TRBV19 and J is TRBJ2-2; 8 positions match TRBD1. CDR1 LNHDA and CDR2 SQIVND come from the germline V gene (reference sequence). The CDR3 spans 16 residues. V lost 5 bases and J lost 4; bases outside the gene matches: 9.